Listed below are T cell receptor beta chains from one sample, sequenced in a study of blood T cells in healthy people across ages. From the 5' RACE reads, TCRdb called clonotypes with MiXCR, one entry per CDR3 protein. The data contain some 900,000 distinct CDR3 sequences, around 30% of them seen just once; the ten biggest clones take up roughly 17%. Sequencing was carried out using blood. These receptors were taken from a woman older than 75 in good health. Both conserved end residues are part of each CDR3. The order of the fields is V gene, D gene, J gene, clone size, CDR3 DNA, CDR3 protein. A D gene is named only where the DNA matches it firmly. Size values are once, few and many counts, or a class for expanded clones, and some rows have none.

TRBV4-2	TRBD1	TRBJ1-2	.	TGTGCCAGCAGCCAAGGACAGGGAGCCCTAGTCTATGGCTACACCTTC	CASSQGQGALVYGYTF
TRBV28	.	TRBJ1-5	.	TGTGCCAGCAGACCCCAGGGGCAGCCCCAGCATTTT	CASRPQGQPQHF
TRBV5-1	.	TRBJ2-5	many	TGCGCCAGCAGCTTGCGCGGAGCCGGACAAGAGACCCAGTACTTC	CASSLRGAGQETQYF
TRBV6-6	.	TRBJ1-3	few	TGTGCCAGCAAGGGGACGTTGGGAAACACCATATATTTT	CASKGTLGNTIYF
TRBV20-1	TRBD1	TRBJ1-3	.	TGCAGCACCCGGGGACAGAACTTAGGAAACACCATATATTTT	CSTRGQNLGNTIYF
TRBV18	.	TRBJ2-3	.	TGTGCCAGCTCAACTGGAAGGGGGGGCACAGATACGCAGTATTTT	CASSTGRGGTDTQYF
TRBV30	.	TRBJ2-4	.	TGTGCCTGGAGTCCTCCCCAGAAGAAAAACGTTCAGTACTTC	CAWSPPQKKNVQYF
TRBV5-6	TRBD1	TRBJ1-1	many	TGTGCCAGCAGCTCAGGGACAGGGATTGAAGCTTTCTTT	CASSSGTGIEAFF
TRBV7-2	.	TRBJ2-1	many	TGTGCCAGCAGCATACTTCGGACTTGGGAGGAGCAGTTCTTC	CASSILRTWEEQFF
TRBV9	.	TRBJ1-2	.	TGTGCCGGCAGCCCCGGGGACGGTAACTATGGCTACACCTTC	CAGSPGDGNYGYTF
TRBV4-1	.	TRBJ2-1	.	TGCGCCAGCAGCCAAGTCGCCTCGAGTCAGGGGATCAAGCAGTTCTTC	CASSQVASSQGIKQFF
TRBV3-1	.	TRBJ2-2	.	TGTGCCAGCAGCCAAGCGGCAGTGAACACCGGGGAGCTGTTTTTT	CASSQAAVNTGELFF
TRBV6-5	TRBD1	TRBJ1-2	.	TGTGCCAGCAGGGGACAGGGGTTGGTAGGCTACACCTTC	CASRGQGLVGYTF
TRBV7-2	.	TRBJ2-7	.	TGTGCCAGCAGCCCAACGAGCCGGGGATACGAGCAGTACTTC	CASSPTSRGYEQYF
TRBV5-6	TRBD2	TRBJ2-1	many	TGTGCCAGCAGCGATGGGGGGAGGGGTCGTTACAATGAGCAGTTCTTC	CASSDGGRGRYNEQFF
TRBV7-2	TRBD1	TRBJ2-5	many	TGTGCCAGCAGCCCACGGGCCAGGGGGGAGACCCAGTACTTC	CASSPRARGETQYF
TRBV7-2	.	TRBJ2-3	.	TGTGCCAGCACCTCAGTTTTAGCAGATACGCAGTATTTT	CASTSVLADTQYF
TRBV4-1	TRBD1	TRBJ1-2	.	TGCGCCAGCAGCCATCCCCAGGGGGGCGGTAGTTCACGTGGCTACACCTTC	CASSHPQGGGSSRGYTF
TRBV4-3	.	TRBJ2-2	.	TGCGCCAGCAGCCAAGGTGGGGGGGCCAGCACCGGGGAGCTGTTTTTT	CASSQGGGASTGELFF
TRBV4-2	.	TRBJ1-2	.	TGTGCCAGCAGCCACCGGACAGAAATATCCTATGGCTACACCTTC	CASSHRTEISYGYTF
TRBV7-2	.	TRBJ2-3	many	TGTGCCAGCAGCCGCCAGACAATGGATACGCAGTATTTT	CASSRQTMDTQYF
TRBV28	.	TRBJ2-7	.	TGTGCCAGCAGTCTTCAACAGGACCCCTACGAGCAGTACTTC	CASSLQQDPYEQYF
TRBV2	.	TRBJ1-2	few	TGTGCCAGCAGGGGCCAACCTAACTATGGCTACACCTTC	CASRGQPNYGYTF
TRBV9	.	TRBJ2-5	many	TGTGCCAGCAGCGTAGCGGGGCGAGAGACCCAGTACTTC	CASSVAGRETQYF
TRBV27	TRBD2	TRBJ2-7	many	TGTGCCAGCAGTTTGGGACTAAACTACGAGCAGTACTTC	CASSLGLNYEQYF
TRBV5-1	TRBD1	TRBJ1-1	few	TGCGCCAGCAGCCAGACAGGGAGGACTGAAGCTTTCTTT	CASSQTGRTEAFF
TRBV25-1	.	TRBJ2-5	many	TGTGCCAGCAGTGAACGGTCCTGGTACCAAGAGACCCAGTACTTC	CASSERSWYQETQYF
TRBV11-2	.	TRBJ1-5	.	TGTGCCAGCAGCTTAGTCGGGGTAAATCAGCCCCAGCATTTT	CASSLVGVNQPQHF
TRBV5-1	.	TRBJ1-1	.	TGCGCCAGCAGATTGGACGGGGGGCAGAACACTGAAGCTTTCTTT	CASRLDGGQNTEAFF
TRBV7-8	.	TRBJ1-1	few	TGTGCCAGCAGCCCACTCAGCCGAGGGGCGGACACTGAAGCTTTCTTT	CASSPLSRGADTEAFF
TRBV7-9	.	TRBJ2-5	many	TGTGCCAGCAGCTTAGCTAAGGGGGGAGAGACCCAGTACTTC	CASSLAKGGETQYF
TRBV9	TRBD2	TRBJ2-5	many	TGTGCCAGTAACGGACTAGCGGGGGGACCCCAAGAGACCCAGTACTTC	CASNGLAGGPQETQYF
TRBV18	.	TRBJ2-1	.	TGTGCCAGCTCACCATCCTCCAGCTCCTACAATGAGCAGTTCTTC	CASSPSSSSYNEQFF
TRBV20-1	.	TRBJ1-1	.	TGCAGTGCTAGAGATTACAGGCACAACGCGAACACTGAAGCTTTCTTT	CSARDYRHNANTEAFF
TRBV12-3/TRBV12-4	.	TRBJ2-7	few	TGTGCCAGCAGTTTAGTCCGTTTCTACGAGCAGTACTTC	CASSLVRFYEQYF